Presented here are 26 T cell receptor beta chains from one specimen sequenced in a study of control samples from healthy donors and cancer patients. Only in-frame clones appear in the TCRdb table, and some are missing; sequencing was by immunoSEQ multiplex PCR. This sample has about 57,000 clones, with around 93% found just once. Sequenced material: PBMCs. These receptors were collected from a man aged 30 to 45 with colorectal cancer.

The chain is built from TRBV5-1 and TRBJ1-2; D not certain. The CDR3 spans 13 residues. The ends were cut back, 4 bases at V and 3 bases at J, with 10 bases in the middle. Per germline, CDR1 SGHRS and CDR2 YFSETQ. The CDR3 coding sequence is TGCGCCAGCAGCGTAGCAGGTGACTATGGCTACACCTTC. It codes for CASSVAGDYGYTF.

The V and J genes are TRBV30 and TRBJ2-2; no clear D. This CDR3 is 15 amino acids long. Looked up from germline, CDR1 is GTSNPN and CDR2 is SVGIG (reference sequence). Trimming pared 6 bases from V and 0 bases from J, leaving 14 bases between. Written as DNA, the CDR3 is TGTGCCTGCAGCACAGCAAATACGAACACCGGGGAGCTGTTTTTT. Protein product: CACSTANTNTGELFF.

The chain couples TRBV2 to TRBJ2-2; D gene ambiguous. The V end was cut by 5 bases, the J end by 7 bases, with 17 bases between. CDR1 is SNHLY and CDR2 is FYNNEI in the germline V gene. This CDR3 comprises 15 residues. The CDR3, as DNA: TGTGCCAGCAGTTTAGTGGCACCGTCGAGCGGGGAGCTGTTTTTT. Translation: CASSLVAPSSGELFF.

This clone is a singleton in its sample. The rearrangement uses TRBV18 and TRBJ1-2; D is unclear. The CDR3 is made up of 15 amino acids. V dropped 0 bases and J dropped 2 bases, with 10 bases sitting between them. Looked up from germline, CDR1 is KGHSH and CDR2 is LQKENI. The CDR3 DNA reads TGTGCCAGCTCACCACCATCCGGGCCGAACTATGGCTACACCTTC. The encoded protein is CASSPPSGPNYGYTF.

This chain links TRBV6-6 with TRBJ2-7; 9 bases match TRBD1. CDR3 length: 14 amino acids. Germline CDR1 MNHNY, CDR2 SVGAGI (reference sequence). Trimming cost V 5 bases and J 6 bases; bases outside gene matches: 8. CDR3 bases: TGTGCCAGCAGTCTGGACAGGGGAGGGGGCGAGCAGTACGTC. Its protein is CASSLDRGGGEQYV.

The CDR3 sequence is CASGFLDRSSYNSPLHF. The CDR3 DNA is TGTGCTAGTGGTTTTTTGGACAGGAGCTCCTATAATTCACCCCTCCACTTT. This chain links TRBV12-5 with TRBJ1-6; 7 bases map to TRBD1. The CDR3 totals 17 residues. With V trimmed by 3 bases and J by 0 bases, 5 bases remained unmatched. CDR1 and CDR2 from the germline V gene are LGHNT and FRNRAP.

This chain's CDR3 is CATSDPGRPDYGYTF. The CDR3 DNA is TGTGCCACCAGTGACCCGGGACGTCCCGACTATGGCTACACCTTC. The chain joins TRBV24-1 to TRBJ1-2, with D maybe TRBD1 (5 bases). Germline V lookup: CDR1 KGHDR, CDR2 SFDVKD. The CDR3 runs to 15 residues. The ends were cut back, 4 bases at V and 3 bases at J, with 14 bases in the middle.

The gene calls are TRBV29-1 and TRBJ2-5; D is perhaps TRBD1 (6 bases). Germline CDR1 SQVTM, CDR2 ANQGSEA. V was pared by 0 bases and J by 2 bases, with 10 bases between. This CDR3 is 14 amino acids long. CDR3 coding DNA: TGCAGCGTTGAAGAAAGAGGGGGTCAAGAGACCCAGTACTTC. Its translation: CSVEERGGQETQYF.

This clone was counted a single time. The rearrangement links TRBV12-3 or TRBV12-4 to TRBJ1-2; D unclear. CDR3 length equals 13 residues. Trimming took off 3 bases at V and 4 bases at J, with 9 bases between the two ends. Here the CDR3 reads CASSFNPAYGYTF. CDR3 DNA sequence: TGTGCCAGCAGTTTTAATCCGGCCTATGGCTACACCTTC.

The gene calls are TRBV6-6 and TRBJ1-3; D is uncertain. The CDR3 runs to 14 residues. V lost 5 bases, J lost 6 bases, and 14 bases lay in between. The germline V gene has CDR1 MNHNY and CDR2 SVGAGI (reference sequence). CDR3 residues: CASSDASLENTIYF. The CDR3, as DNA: TGTGCCAGCAGTGATGCCTCTTTAGAAAACACCATATATTTT.

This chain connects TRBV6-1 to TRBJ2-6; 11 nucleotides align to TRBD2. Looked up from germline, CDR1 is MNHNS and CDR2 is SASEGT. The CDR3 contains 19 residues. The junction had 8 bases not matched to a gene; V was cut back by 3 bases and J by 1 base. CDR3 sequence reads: CASSDPLAGGFSGANVLTF. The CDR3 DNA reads TGTGCCAGCAGTGATCCCCTAGCGGGGGGTTTTTCTGGGGCCAACGTCCTGACTTTC.

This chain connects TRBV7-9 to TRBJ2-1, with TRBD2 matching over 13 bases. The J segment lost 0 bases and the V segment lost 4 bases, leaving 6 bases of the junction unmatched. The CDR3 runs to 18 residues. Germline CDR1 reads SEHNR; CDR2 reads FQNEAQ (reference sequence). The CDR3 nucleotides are TGTGCCAGCAGCTGGACTAGCGGGGGTGTTCCCTCCTACAATGAGCAGTTCTTC. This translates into CASSWTSGGVPSYNEQFF.

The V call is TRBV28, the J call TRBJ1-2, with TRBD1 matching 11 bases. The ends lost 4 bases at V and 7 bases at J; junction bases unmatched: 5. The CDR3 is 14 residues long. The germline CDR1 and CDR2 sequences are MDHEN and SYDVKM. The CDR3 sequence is CASSSGQGAGGYTF. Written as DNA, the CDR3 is TGTGCCAGCAGTTCCGGACAGGGGGCAGGTGGCTACACCTTC.

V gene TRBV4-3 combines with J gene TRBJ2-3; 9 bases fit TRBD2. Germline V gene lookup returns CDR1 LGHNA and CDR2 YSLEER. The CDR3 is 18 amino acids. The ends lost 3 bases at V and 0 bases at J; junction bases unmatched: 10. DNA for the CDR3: TGCGCCAGCAGCCATGGGGGTAGCGGGGGATCTAGCACAGATACGCAGTATTTT. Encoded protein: CASSHGGSGGSSTDTQYF.

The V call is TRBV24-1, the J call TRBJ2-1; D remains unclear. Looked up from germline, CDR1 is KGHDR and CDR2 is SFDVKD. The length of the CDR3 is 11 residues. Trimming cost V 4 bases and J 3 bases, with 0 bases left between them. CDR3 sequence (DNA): TGTGCCACCAGTGACTACAATGAGCAGTTCTTC. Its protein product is CATSDYNEQFF.

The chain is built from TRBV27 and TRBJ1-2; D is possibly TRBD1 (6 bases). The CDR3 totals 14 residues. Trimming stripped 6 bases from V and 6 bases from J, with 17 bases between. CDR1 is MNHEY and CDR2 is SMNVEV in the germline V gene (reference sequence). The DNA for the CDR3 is TGTGCCAGCAGCCCCCTGGAGGACAGACATGGCTACACCTTC. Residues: CASSPLEDRHGYTF.

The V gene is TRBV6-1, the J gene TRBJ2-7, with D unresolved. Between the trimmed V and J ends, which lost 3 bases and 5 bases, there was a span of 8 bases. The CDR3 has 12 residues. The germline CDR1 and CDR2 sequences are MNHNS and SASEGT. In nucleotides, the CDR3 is TGTGCCAGCAGTGACGTCAGCCACGAGCAGTACTTC. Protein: CASSDVSHEQYF.

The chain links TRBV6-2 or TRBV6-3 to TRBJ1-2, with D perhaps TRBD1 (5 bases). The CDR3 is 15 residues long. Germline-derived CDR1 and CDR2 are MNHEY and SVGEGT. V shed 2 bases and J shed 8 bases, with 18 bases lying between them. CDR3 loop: CASSYGGRVFRGYTF. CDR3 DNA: TGTGCCAGCAGTTACGGGGGACGGGTTTTCCGCGGCTACACCTTC.

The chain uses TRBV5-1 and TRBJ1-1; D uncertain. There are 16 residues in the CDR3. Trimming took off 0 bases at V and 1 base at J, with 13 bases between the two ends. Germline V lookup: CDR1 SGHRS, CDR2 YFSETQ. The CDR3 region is CASSLAVGMENTEAFF. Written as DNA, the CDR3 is TGCGCCAGCAGCTTGGCCGTAGGGATGGAGAACACTGAAGCTTTCTTT. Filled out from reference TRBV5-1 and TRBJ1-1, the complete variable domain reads KAGVTQTPRYLIKTRGQQVTLSCSPISGHRSVSWYQQTPGQGLQFLFEYFSETQRNKGNFPGRFSGRQFSNSRSEMNVSTLELGDSALYLCASSLAVGMENTEAFFGQGTRLTVV.

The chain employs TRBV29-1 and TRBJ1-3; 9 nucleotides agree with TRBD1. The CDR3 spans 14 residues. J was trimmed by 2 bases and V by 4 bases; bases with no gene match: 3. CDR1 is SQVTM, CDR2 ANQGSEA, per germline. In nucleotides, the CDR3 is TGCAGCGTTGGGACAGGGGACGCTGGAAACACCATATATTTT. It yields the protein CSVGTGDAGNTIYF.

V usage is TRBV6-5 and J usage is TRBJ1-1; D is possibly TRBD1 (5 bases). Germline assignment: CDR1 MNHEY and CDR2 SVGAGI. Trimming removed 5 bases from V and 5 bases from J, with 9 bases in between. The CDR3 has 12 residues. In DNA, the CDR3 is TGTGCCAGCAGTAGGGGATTTACTGAAGCTTTCTTT. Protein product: CASSRGFTEAFF.

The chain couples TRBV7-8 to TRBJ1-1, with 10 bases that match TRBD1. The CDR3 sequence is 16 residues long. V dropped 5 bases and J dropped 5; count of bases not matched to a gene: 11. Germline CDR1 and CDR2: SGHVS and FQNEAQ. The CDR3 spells CASSRSTGGGSTEAFF. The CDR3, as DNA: TGTGCCAGCAGCCGATCGACAGGGGGCGGGTCAACTGAAGCTTTCTTT.

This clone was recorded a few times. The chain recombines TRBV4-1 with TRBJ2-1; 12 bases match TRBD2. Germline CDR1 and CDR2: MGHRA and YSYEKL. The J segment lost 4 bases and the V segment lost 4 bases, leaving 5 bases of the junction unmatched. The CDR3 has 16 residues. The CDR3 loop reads CASSLIGLAGYNEQFF. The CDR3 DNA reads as TGCGCCAGCAGCCTGATCGGACTAGCGGGGTACAATGAGCAGTTCTTC.

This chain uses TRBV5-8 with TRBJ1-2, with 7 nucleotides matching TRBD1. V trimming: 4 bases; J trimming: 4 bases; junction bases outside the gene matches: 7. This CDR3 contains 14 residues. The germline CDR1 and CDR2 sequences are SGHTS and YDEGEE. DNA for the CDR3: TGTGCCAGCAGCCGGCCGACAGGGCTCTATGGCTACACCTTC. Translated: CASSRPTGLYGYTF. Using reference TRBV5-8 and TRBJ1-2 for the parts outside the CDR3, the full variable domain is EAGVTQSPTHLIKTRGQQATLRCSPISGHTSVYWYQQALGLGLQFLLWYDEGEERNRGNFPPRFSGRQFPNYSSELNVNALELEDSALYLCASSRPTGLYGYTFGSGTRLTVV.

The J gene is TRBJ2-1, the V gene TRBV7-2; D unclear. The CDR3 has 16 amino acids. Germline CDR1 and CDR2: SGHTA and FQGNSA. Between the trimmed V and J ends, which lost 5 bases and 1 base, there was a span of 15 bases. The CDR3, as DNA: TGTGCCAGCAGCCTAGGAGCTGATCTTTCCTACAATGAGCAGTTCTTC. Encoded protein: CASSLGADLSYNEQFF.

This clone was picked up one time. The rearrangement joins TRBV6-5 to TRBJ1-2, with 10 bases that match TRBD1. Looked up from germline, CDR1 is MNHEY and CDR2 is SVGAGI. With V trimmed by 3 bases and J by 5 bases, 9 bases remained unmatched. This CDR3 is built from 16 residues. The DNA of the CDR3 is TGTGCCAGCAGTTATACCGGGACAGGGGATAGTTATGGCTACACCTTC. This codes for CASSYTGTGDSYGYTF.